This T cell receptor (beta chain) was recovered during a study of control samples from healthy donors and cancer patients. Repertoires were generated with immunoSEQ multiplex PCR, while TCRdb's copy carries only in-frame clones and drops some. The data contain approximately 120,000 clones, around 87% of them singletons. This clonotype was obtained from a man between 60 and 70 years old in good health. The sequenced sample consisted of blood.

The CDR3 protein is CASSQDLLAGYNEQFF. In DNA, the CDR3 is TGTGCCAGCAGCCAAGATTTGCTAGCAGGCTACAATGAGCAGTTCTTC. The V gene is TRBV3-1 (or the pseudogene TRBV3-2), the J gene TRBJ2-1, with D possibly TRBD2 on 5 matching bases. In germline, CDR1 is LGHDT, CDR2 YNNKEL (reference sequence). This CDR3 region has 16 residues. V was clipped by 0 bases and J by 3 bases, with 12 bases between them.